This T cell receptor (beta chain) was identified during a study of T cell responses to AZD1222 COVID-19 vaccine. Remarks on this clone: As yet, its antigen is unknown.

Overall study findings and caveats: Unmutated regions of variants are reportedly targeted by nearly half of spike-specific TCRs. The study found Spike-specific TCR breadth and depth rose after two AZD1222 doses.

This CDR3 comprises 16 residues. V lost 2 bases and J lost 3, with 16 bases in between. Germline assignment: CDR1 LNHDA and CDR2 SQIVND (reference sequence). Method: immunoSEQ multiplex PCR; TCRdb's copy keeps in-frame clones and lacks some. The data contain nearly 200,000 clones, over 85% of them seen just once; the ten biggest clones take up approximately 1%. Sequenced material: peripheral blood, taken 28 days after the second AZD1222 dose. The chain links TRBV19 to TRBJ1-2; perhaps TRBD1 as D (5 bases). This receptor was taken from an adult who received the AZD1222 COVID-19 vaccine. The CDR3 spells CASSIIGSGTDYGYTF. The CDR3 bases are TGTGCCAGTAGTATAATAGGATCCGGGACCGACTATGGCTACACCTTC.